These 25 T cell receptor beta chains came from one sample sequenced in a study of post-analysis software for immune sequencing data. The antigens of these receptors remain unknown. The study, taken as a whole, reports: TRBV segments more frequent in patients than in controls numbered five and included TRBV5-6, TRBV5-1 and TRBV20-1.

cDNA libraries of TCR beta carried unique molecular identifiers. In TCRdb, the PCR reads were re-called with MiXCR into one record per CDR3 protein. Counted here are roughly 620,000 distinct CDR3 sequences, roughly 47% occurring once; the ten biggest clones make up around 1.7%. Sequenced sample: blood. These TCRs come from a girl between 5 and 17 years old with multiple sclerosis.

The chain has TRBV7-6 and TRBJ2-3; 8 positions agree with TRBD2. CDR1 is SGHVS, CDR2 FNYEAQ, per germline. The V and J ends lost 5 bases and 6 bases, in that order; junction bases with no gene match: 10. This CDR3 has 15 amino acids. The CDR3 spells CASSPRGGFVDTQYF. CDR3 coding DNA: TGTGCCAGCAGCCCCCGCGGGGGGTTTGTCGATACGCAGTATTTT. The variable domain in full, completed from reference TRBV7-6 and TRBJ2-3, reads GAGVSQSPRYKVTKRGQDVALRCDPISGHVSLYWYRQALGQGPEFLTYFNYEAQQDKSGLPNDRFSAERPEGSISTLTIQRTEQRDSAMYRCASSPRGGFVDTQYFGPGTRLTVL.

The J gene is TRBJ1-1, the V gene TRBV12-3 or TRBV12-4, with D possibly matching TRBD1 (5 bases). V was pared by 0 bases and J by 4 bases, with 9 bases between. The CDR3 length is 14 residues. In DNA, the CDR3 is TGTGCCAGCAGTTTAGCGGGGCCGGTCACTGAAGCTTTCTTT. Translation gives CASSLAGPVTEAFF.

V usage is TRBV5-6 and J usage is TRBJ2-1, with 10 bases aligning to TRBD2. Germline V gene data show CDR1 as SGHDT and CDR2 as YYEEEE. This CDR3 spans 14 amino acids. V was pared by 0 bases and J by 10 bases, with 4 bases of the junction left unmatched. In nucleotides, the CDR3 is TGTGCCAGCAGCTTGGGGACTAGCGGTCAGGAGCAGTTCTTC. It specifies CASSLGTSGQEQFF.

This clonotype came up a few times. The chain is built from TRBV5-6 and TRBJ2-6; tentative D call: TRBD1 (5 bases). This CDR3 comprises 14 residues. Germline V CDR1 and CDR2: SGHDT, YYEEEE. Trimming cost V 7 bases and J 4 bases, with 12 bases left between them. The CDR3 is CASRQFAGANVLTF. The CDR3 region has the DNA TGTGCCAGCCGACAGTTCGCCGGGGCCAACGTCCTGACTTTC.

A word on this clonotype: One end of the junction varies from germline; a read error may be responsible. In DNA, the CDR3 is TGCAGCGCTGAAGGGGGACTAGTGGGAGATGAGCAGTTCTTC. Translated: CSAEGGLVGDEQFF. The gene calls are TRBV29-1 and TRBJ2-1; 8 bases fit TRBD2. Per the germline V gene, CDR1 is SQVTM and CDR2 is ANQGSEA. The CDR3 covers 14 residues.

CDR3 region: CASSPFGGVETQYF. CDR3 DNA sequence: TGTGCCAGCAGCCCCTTCGGGGGGGTAGAGACCCAGTACTTC. The rearrangement joins TRBV3-1 to TRBJ2-4; 8 nucleotides match TRBD2. The end of the DNA aligns better with TRBJ2-5, so the J call may be wrong. Germline CDR1 and CDR2: LGHDT and YNNKEL (reference sequence). The CDR3 spans 14 residues.

This clonotype showed up just a few times. The chain recombines TRBV29-1 with TRBJ2-7; D call uncertain. V was trimmed by 1 base and J by 3 bases, leaving 7 bases between them. Germline-derived CDR1 and CDR2 are SQVTM and ANQGSEA. The CDR3 consists of 12 residues. The CDR3 loop reads CSVEVNDYEQYF. The CDR3 DNA reads TGCAGCGTTGAAGTAAACGACTACGAGCAGTACTTC.

This clonotype has a handful of counts. V usage is TRBV12-3 or TRBV12-4 and J usage is TRBJ2-1; 9 positions match TRBD2. The V and J ends lost 4 bases and 6 bases, in that order; junction bases with no gene match: 13. This CDR3 spans 17 amino acids. CDR3 protein: CASSYVGTSLVANEQFF. The CDR3 coding sequence is TGTGCCAGCAGTTATGTCGGGACTAGCTTGGTAGCCAATGAGCAGTTCTTC.

This sequence joins TRBV7-2 and TRBJ2-1, with D maybe TRBD2 (5 bases). This CDR3 region has 13 residues. Trimming stripped 5 bases from V and 9 bases from J, with 14 bases between. Germline lookup yields CDR1 SGHTA and CDR2 FQGNSA. This CDR3 reads CASSHGLAGEQFF. CDR3 sequence (DNA): TGTGCCAGCAGCCATGGGCTAGCCGGTGAGCAGTTCTTC. The full variable domain, completed using reference TRBV7-2 and TRBJ2-1, is GAGVSQSPSNKVTEKGKDVELRCDPISGHTALYWYRQSLGQGLEFLIYFQGNSAPDKSGLPSDRFSAERTGGSVSTLTIQRTQQEDSAVYLCASSHGLAGEQFFGPGTRLTVL.

This chain joins TRBV5-1 and TRBJ1-1, with 7 bases matching TRBD1. In germline, CDR1 is SGHRS, CDR2 YFSETQ. After removal of 6 bases from V and 5 bases from J, the junction contained 10 bases not matched to a gene. The CDR3 length is 14 residues. This CDR3 reads CASTSGGGGTEAFF. CDR3 DNA: TGCGCCAGCACTTCAGGGGGAGGAGGTACTGAAGCTTTCTTT.

The chain employs TRBV29-1 and TRBJ2-7; 8 bases match TRBD2. V lost 4 bases and J lost 0; bases outside the gene matches: 5. The germline gives CDR1 SQVTM, CDR2 ANQGSEA. CDR3 size: 14 residues. The chain's CDR3 is CSVVGGGSSYEQYF. In DNA form, the CDR3 reads TGCAGCGTTGTAGGCGGGGGGAGCTCCTACGAGCAGTACTTC.

The chain is built from TRBV4-1 and TRBJ1-2; 10 nucleotides line up with TRBD1. Germline lookup yields CDR1 MGHRA and CDR2 YSYEKL. Trimming at V came to 6 bases and at J to 6 bases, leaving 7 bases not matched to a gene. The CDR3 has 14 residues. This CDR3 reads CASSSLDRGNGYTF. CDR3 nucleotide sequence: TGCGCCAGCAGTTCCCTGGACAGGGGGAATGGCTACACCTTC.

A few counts support this clonotype. The chain is built from TRBV13 and TRBJ1-2, with D hard to call. The length of the CDR3 is 12 residues. Germline V gene lookup returns CDR1 PRHDT and CDR2 FYEKMQ (reference sequence). Trimming removed 3 bases from V and 3 bases from J, with 5 bases in between. CDR3 sequence: CASSFQDYGYTF. The CDR3 DNA reads TGTGCCAGCAGCTTCCAGGACTATGGCTACACCTTC.

This clonotype has only a few counts. The chain uses TRBV29-1 and TRBJ2-1; D unresolved. The CDR3 consists of 12 residues. Germline CDR1 SQVTM, CDR2 ANQGSEA. Trimming removed 4 bases from V and 5 bases from J, with 9 bases in between. Here the CDR3 reads CSVARFNNEQFF. The DNA for the CDR3 is TGCAGCGTTGCTAGATTCAACAATGAGCAGTTCTTC.

This chain connects TRBV5-1 to TRBJ2-3, with a possible D match to TRBD2 (5 bases). The CDR3 sequence is 14 residues long. CDR1 and CDR2 (germline): SGHRS, YFSETQ. V was clipped by 8 bases and J by 2 bases, with 15 bases between them. The CDR3 DNA follows: TGCGCCAGTAGCGCCCAATGGGACACAGATACGCAGTATTTT. Protein sequence: CASSAQWDTDTQYF.

V usage is TRBV2 and J usage is TRBJ2-2, with D uncertain. Trimming left V 2 bases short and J 7 bases short, with 5 bases between. The CDR3 contains 12 residues. From germline, CDR1 is SNHLY and CDR2 FYNNEI. The CDR3 sequence: CASSEMIGELFF. The CDR3 DNA reads TGTGCCAGCAGTGAAATGATCGGGGAGCTGTTTTTT.

This clonotype was seen a handful of times. The V and J genes are TRBV24-1 and TRBJ2-6; possibly TRBD1 for D (6 bases). CDR3 length: 16 residues. CDR1 is KGHDR, CDR2 SFDVKD, per germline. V was trimmed by 8 bases and J by 0 bases, leaving 13 bases between them. The CDR3 nucleotides read TGTGCCACCACAACCTACAGGGTCTCTGGGGCCAACGTCCTGACTTTC. Its translation is CATTTYRVSGANVLTF.

This clonotype was observed a handful of times. V usage is TRBV15 and J usage is TRBJ2-1, with TRBD1 matching over 11 bases. With V trimmed by 3 bases and J by 9 bases, 7 bases remained unmatched. The germline V gene encodes CDR1 LNHNV and CDR2 YYDKDF (reference sequence). The CDR3 has 15 amino acids. The DNA for the CDR3 is TGTGCCACCAGCAGGGCGGACAGGGGGCTGGGTGAGCAGTTCTTC. Translating gives CATSRADRGLGEQFF.

This chain links TRBV5-1 with TRBJ1-4; D uncertain. CDR3 length: 14 residues. Germline loops: CDR1 SGHRS, CDR2 YFSETQ. The V gene lost 7 bases and the J gene lost 5 bases, with 15 bases spanning the gap. CDR3 amino acids: CASGPAGRNEKLFF. The CDR3 coding sequence is TGCGCCAGCGGACCGGCAGGTCGAAATGAAAAACTGTTTTTT.

CDR3 region: CATSRDLGGQGNQPQHF. As DNA, the CDR3 is TGTGCCACCAGCAGAGATCTGGGGGGGCAGGGCAATCAGCCCCAGCATTTT. This chain connects TRBV15 to TRBJ1-5; D may be TRBD1 (6 bases). CDR3 length: 17 residues. V was shortened by 0 bases and J by 2 bases, with 14 bases between the two germline ends. Looked up from germline, CDR1 is LNHNV and CDR2 is YYDKDF (reference sequence).

CDR3: CASSDGREQYF. The CDR3 DNA follows: TGTGCCAGCAGTGACGGACGGGAGCAGTACTTC. This chain uses TRBV6-4 with TRBJ2-7; D gene ambiguous. V gave up 2 bases and J gave up 7 bases, with 6 bases separating them. The CDR3 length is 11 residues. Per germline, CDR1 MRHNA and CDR2 SNTAGT.

The chain is built from TRBV6-5 and TRBJ1-2; TRBD1 matches at 11 bases. Trimming at V came to 2 bases and at J to 7 bases, leaving 6 bases not matched to a gene. The V gene's germline CDR1 is MNHEY and CDR2 SVGAGI. This CDR3 is built from 15 residues. CDR3 protein: CASSYGTGGLVGYTF. DNA of the CDR3: TGTGCCAGCAGTTACGGGACAGGGGGTCTTGTTGGCTACACCTTC.

This clonotype came up a few times. V gene TRBV20-1 combines with J gene TRBJ2-1; tentatively, D is TRBD1 (6 bases). CDR3 length: 15 amino acids. Per germline, CDR1 DFQATT and CDR2 SNEGSKA (reference sequence). The germline V and J ends were trimmed by 2 bases and 4 bases, with 15 bases remaining between them. CDR3 sequence reads: CSARLRTEKYNEQFF. CDR3 DNA sequence: TGCAGTGCTAGACTCCGGACAGAAAAATACAATGAGCAGTTCTTC.

The CDR3 loop reads CASSHGPRVGYEQYF. The CDR3 bases are TGTGCCAGCAGCCATGGACCTCGAGTAGGCTACGAGCAGTACTTC. The chain recombines TRBV6-6 with TRBJ2-7; D not certain. This CDR3 contains 15 residues. The V gene's germline CDR1 is MNHNY and CDR2 SVGAGI (reference sequence). V was pared by 6 bases and J by 3 bases, with 18 bases between.

The genes are TRBV11-2 and TRBJ2-1; the match to TRBD2 covers 7 bases. V was pared by 6 bases and J by 2 bases, with 13 bases of the junction left unmatched. This CDR3 has 17 residues. Per germline, CDR1 SGHAT and CDR2 FQNNGV. In DNA form, the CDR3 reads TGTGCCAGCAGGGGGAGGGAACAGCTAGGCCCCTACAATGAGCAGTTCTTC. This sequence encodes CASRGREQLGPYNEQFF.